A selection of T cell receptor beta chains follows, all from one sample in a study of blood T cell repertoires in COVID-19. Data came from immunoSEQ multiplex PCR; TCRdb stores just in-frame clones and leaves some out. The table has roughly 62,000 clones, approximately 86% seen once. Input material: peripheral blood. The receptor set was obtained from a human donor with active COVID-19. The donor label of this sample is uncertain. CDR3s include the opening cysteine and the closing phenylalanine or tryptophan. The order of the fields is clone size, J gene, CDR3 length, V gene, D gene, CDR3 protein, CDR3 DNA. The D gene is left open where the match is weak. Some rows have no size entry. The others give once, few or many, or a class for an expanded clone.

. TRBJ1-2 16 TRBV18 . CASSPPGGVANYGYTF TGTGCCAGCTCACCCCCCGGAGGGGTTGCTAACTATGGCTACACCTTC
. TRBJ1-4 12 TRBV4-2 . CASSQEFGKLFF TGTGCCAGCAGCCAAGAATTCGGAAAACTGTTTTTT
. TRBJ1-4 15 TRBV7-2 TRBD1 CASSLSRTGHEKLFF TGTGCCAGCAGCTTATCGCGGACAGGACATGAAAAACTGTTTTTT
. TRBJ2-2 17 TRBV11-3 TRBD1 CASSRYRDRGQTGELFF TGTGCCAGCAGCCGATACCGGGACAGGGGGCAAACCGGGGAGCTGTTTTTT
. TRBJ1-2 16 TRBV6-4 . CASSDKYSGLNYGYTF TGTGCCAGCAGTGACAAATATTCAGGGCTGAACTATGGCTACACCTTC
. TRBJ1-6 15 TRBV19 . CASSIDRGLSSPLHF TGTGCCAGTAGTATAGACAGGGGTCTAAGTTCACCCCTCCACTTT
once TRBJ2-5 14 TRBV5-1 TRBD1 CASSWTGSQETQYF TGCGCCAGCAGCTGGACAGGCTCACAAGAGACCCAGTACTTC
. TRBJ2-1 15 TRBV9 TRBD2 CASSFSGRAGNEQFF TGTGCCAGCAGCTTTAGCGGGAGGGCCGGCAATGAGCAGTTCTTC
. TRBJ1-2 13 TRBV13 . CASRRLRVYGYTF TGTGCCAGCAGACGACTTCGGGTCTATGGCTACACCTTC
. TRBJ1-5 13 TRBV20-1 . CSASQRWDQPQHF TGCAGTGCTAGTCAGCGGTGGGATCAGCCCCAGCATTTT
. TRBJ2-5 15 TRBV10-1 TRBD2 CASSESPSGGSMQYF TGCGCCAGCAGTGAGTCGCCTAGCGGGGGGTCCATGCAGTACTTC
. TRBJ1-1 12 TRBV5-8 . CASSAWAQKAFF TGTGCCAGCAGCGCGTGGGCTCAGAAAGCTTTCTTT
. TRBJ1-4 15 TRBV5-4 TRBD1 CASSNTGALNEKLFF TGTGCCAGCAGCAACACAGGGGCGTTGAATGAAAAACTGTTTTTT
. TRBJ2-7 14 TRBV28 TRBD1 CASSGRGQSYEQYF TGTGCCAGCAGTGGCAGGGGGCAGTCCTACGAGCAGTACTTC
. TRBJ2-3 14 TRBV7-8 . CASRQTIPSDTQYF TGTGCCAGCAGACAAACAATACCTTCAGATACGCAGTATTTT
. TRBJ2-3 18 TRBV11-2 TRBD2 CASSSMPLAGGQVDTQYF TGTGCCAGCAGCTCTATGCCCCTAGCGGGGGGGCAGGTAGATACGCAGTATTTT
. TRBJ2-3 15 TRBV28 TRBD2 CASSSRTSGRDTQYF TGTGCCAGCAGTTCCCGGACTAGCGGGAGAGATACGCAGTATTTT
. TRBJ1-6 18 TRBV30 TRBD1 CAWNSGRTGLFDNSPLHF TGTGCCTGGAATTCGGGACGGACAGGGTTGTTTGATAATTCACCCCTCCACTTT
. TRBJ2-2 14 TRBV4-1 . CASSQASGPGELFF TGCGCCAGCAGCCAAGCCAGCGGCCCCGGGGAGCTGTTTTTT
few TRBJ2-7 15 TRBV2 TRBD2 CASNSAGLASYEQYF TGTGCCAGCAACTCAGCGGGATTGGCCTCCTACGAGCAGTACTTC
. TRBJ2-3 11 TRBV5-1 . CASKQADTQYF TGCGCCAGCAAACAGGCAGATACGCAGTATTTT
. TRBJ2-6 15 TRBV7-6 . CASSLVLSGANVLTF TGTGCCAGCAGCTTAGTTCTCTCTGGGGCCAACGTCCTGACTTTC